This T cell receptor beta chain was captured in a study of T cells after yellow fever vaccination. The wider study: Low-cell-number fractions underwent preparation using SMART-Seq v4 Ultra Low Input.

Germline V CDR1 and CDR2: SGHNT, YYREEE (reference sequence). V dropped 3 bases and J dropped 0 bases, with 1 base sitting between them. The CDR3 length is 11 residues. The study's findings and limits: Contaminating bulk clonotypes could be abundant in FACS-sorted repertoires.

This clonotype was detected ten times or more. Its antigen is undetermined. Generation of TCR cDNA used 5'RACE template switching (which added a universal primer site and UMIs). From the 5' RACE reads, TCRdb called clonotypes with MiXCR, one entry per CDR3 protein. Of roughly 310,000 distinct CDR3 sequences detected, more than 8.5% appear once; the ten largest clones hold approximately 19%. Specimen: PBMCs, collected on the day of the first yellow fever vaccination. This receptor was identified in a man aged 18 to 30 who received the YFV17D yellow fever vaccine. This chain uses TRBV5-4 with TRBJ2-7; D not certain. The CDR3 coding sequence is TGTGCCAGCAGCTCCTCCTACGAGCAGTACTTC. This codes for CASSSSYEQYF.